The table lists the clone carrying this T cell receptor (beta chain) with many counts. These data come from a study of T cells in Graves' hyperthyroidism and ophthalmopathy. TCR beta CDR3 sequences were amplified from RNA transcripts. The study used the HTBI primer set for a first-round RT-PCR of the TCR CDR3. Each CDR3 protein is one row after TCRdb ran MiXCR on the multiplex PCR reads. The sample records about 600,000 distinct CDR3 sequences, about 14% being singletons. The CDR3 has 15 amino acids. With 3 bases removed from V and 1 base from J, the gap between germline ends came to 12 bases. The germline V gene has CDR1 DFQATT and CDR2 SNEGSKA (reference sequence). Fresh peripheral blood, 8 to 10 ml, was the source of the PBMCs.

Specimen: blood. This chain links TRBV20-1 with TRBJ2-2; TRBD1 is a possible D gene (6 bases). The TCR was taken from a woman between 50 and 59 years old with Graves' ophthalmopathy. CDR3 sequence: CSASWQGMNTGELFF. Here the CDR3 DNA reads TGCAGTGCTAGTTGGCAGGGGATGAACACCGGGGAGCTGTTTTTT.